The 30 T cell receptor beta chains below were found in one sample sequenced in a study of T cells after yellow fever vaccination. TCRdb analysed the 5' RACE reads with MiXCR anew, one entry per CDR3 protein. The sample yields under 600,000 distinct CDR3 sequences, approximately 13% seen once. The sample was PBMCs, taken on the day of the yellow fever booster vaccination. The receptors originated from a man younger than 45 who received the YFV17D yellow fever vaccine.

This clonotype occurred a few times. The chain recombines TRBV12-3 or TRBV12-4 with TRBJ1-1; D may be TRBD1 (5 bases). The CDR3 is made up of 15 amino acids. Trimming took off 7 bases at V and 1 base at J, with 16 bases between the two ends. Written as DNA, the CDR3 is TGTGCCAGCATCTTAGGAGGGGAGAGGAACACTGAAGCTTTCTTT. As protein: CASILGGERNTEAFF.

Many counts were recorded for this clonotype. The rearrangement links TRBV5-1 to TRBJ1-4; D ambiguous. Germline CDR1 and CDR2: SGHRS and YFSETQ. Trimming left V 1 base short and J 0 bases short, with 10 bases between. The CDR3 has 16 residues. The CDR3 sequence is CASSLTAGPTNEKLFF. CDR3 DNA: TGCGCCAGCAGCTTGACGGCCGGGCCAACTAATGAAAAACTGTTTTTT.

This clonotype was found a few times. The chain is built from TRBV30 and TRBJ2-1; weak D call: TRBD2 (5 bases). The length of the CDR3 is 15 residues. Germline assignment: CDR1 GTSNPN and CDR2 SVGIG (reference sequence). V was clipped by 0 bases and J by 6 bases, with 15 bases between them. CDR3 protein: CAWSVGTGSLNEQFF. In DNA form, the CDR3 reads TGTGCCTGGAGTGTAGGAACGGGGTCCCTCAATGAGCAGTTCTTC.

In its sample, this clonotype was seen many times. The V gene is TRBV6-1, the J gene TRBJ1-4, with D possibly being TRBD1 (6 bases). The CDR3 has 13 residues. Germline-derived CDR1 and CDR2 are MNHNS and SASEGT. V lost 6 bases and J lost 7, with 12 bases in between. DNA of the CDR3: TGTGCCAGCAGACAGGGCGGGGGTGAAAAACTGTTTTTT. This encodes CASRQGGGEKLFF.

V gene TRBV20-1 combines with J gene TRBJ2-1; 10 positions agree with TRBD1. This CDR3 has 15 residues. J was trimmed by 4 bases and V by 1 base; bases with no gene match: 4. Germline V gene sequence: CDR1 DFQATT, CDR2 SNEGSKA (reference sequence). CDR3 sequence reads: CSARVDRGIYNEQFF. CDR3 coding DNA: TGCAGTGCTAGAGTGGACAGGGGGATTTACAATGAGCAGTTCTTC.

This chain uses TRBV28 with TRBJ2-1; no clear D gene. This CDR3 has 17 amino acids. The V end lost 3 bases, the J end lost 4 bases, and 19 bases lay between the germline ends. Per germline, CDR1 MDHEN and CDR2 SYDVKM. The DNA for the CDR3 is TGTGCCAGCAGTTTCCCCCACGTTGTCCGAGATTACAATGAGCAGTTCTTC. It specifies CASSFPHVVRDYNEQFF. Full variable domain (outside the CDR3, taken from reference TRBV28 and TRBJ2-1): DVKVTQSSRYLVKRTGEKVFLECVQDMDHENMFWYRQDPGLGLRLIYFSYDVKMKEKGDIPEGYSVSREKKERFSLILESASTNQTSMYLCASSFPHVVRDYNEQFFGPGTRLTVL.

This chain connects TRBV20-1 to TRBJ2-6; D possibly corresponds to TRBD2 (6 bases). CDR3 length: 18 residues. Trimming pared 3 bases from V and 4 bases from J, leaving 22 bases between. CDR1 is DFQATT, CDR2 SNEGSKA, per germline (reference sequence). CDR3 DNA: TGCAGTGCTAGGCCCTCTAGCGCTGTCCTGAGGGGGGCCAACGTCCTGACTTTC. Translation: CSARPSSAVLRGANVLTF.

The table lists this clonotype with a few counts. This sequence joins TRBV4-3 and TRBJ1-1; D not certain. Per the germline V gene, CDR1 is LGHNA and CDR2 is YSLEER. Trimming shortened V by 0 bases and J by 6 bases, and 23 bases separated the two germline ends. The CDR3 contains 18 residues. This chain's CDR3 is CASSQESRILNNRAEAFF. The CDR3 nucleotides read TGCGCCAGCAGCCAAGAAAGTCGGATCCTAAATAATCGCGCTGAAGCTTTCTTT.

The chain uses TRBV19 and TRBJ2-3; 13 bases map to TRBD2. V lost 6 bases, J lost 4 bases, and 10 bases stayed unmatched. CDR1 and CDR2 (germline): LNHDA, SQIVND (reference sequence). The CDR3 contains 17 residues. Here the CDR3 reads CASSGTSGVHTPDTQYF. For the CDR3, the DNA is TGTGCCAGTAGCGGGACTAGCGGGGTCCACACACCAGATACGCAGTATTTT.

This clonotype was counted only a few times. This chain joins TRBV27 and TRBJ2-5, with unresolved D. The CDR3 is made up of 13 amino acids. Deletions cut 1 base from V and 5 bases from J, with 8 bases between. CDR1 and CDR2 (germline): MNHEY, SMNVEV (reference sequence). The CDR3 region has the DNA TGTGCCAGCAGTTTATGGTCCGGCGAGACCCAGTACTTC. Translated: CASSLWSGETQYF.

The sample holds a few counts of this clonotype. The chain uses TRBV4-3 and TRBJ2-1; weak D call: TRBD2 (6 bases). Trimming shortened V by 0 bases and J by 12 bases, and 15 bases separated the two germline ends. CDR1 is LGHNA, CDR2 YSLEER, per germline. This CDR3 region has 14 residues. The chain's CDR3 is CASSQDTGTRTQFF. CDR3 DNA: TGCGCCAGCAGCCAAGACACCGGGACTCGGACGCAGTTCTTC.

CDR3 residues: CASSLLGRLHENEQYF. The CDR3 DNA follows: TGTGCCAGCAGCTTGCTAGGGCGACTCCACGAAAACGAGCAGTACTTC. The chain carries TRBV7-2 and TRBJ2-7; D is unresolved. Germline-derived CDR1 and CDR2 are SGHTA and FQGNSA. The length of the CDR3 is 16 residues. V lost 3 bases to trimming and J lost 5 bases, with 20 bases between them.

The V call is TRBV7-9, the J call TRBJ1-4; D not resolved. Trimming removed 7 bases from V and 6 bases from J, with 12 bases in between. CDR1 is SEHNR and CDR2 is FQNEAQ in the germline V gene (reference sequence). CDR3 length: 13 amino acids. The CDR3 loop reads CASTSAGHEKLFF. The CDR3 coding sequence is TGTGCCAGCACGTCAGCCGGGCATGAAAAACTGTTTTTT.

This CDR3 is CSARDRYREQFF. CDR3 in DNA: TGCAGTGCTAGAGATCGGTATCGTGAGCAGTTCTTC. The rearrangement links TRBV20-1 to TRBJ2-1; D unresolved. This CDR3 spans 12 amino acids. Per germline, CDR1 DFQATT and CDR2 SNEGSKA (reference sequence). Trimming removed 0 bases at V and 9 bases at J, with 9 bases between.

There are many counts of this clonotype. The CDR3 nucleotides read TGTGCCAGCAGTATGACAGGGGAGGCGCAGTACTTC. As protein: CASSMTGEAQYF. The rearrangement uses TRBV27 and TRBJ2-7; 8 bases agree with TRBD1. Germline assignment: CDR1 MNHEY and CDR2 SMNVEV (reference sequence). V shed 5 bases and J 9 bases; nucleotides not matched to a gene: 6. CDR3 length equals 12 residues.

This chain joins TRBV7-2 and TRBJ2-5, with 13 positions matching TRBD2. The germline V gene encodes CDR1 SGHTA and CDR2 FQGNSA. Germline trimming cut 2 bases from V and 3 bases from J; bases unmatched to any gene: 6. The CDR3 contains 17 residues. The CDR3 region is CASSLRHGLAGEETQYF. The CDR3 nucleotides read TGTGCCAGCAGCTTACGTCACGGACTAGCGGGAGAAGAGACCCAGTACTTC.

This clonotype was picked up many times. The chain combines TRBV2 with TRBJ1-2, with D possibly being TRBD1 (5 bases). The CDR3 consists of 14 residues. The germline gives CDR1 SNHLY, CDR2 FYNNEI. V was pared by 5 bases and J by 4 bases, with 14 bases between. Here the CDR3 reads CASSPGSGSYGYTF. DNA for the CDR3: TGTGCCAGCAGTCCAGGGAGCGGGTCCTATGGCTACACCTTC.

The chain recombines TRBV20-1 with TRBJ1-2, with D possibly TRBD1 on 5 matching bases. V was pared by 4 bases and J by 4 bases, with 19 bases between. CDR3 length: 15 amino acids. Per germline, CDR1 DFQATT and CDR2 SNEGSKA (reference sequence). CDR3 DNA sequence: TGCAGTGCTAAAGAGACCGGGGTTAGGGGCTATGGCTACACCTTC. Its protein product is CSAKETGVRGYGYTF.

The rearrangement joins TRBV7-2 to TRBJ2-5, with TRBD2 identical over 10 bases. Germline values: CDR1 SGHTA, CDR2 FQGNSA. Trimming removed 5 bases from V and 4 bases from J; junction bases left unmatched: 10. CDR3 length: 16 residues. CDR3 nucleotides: TGTGCCAGCAGCCTCCCAAGCGGGAGGGGTTCAGAGACCCAGTACTTC. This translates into CASSLPSGRGSETQYF.

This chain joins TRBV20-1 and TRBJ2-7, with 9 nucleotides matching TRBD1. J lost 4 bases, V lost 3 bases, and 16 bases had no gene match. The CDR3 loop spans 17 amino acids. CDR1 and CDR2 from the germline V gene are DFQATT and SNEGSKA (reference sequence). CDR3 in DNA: TGCAGTGCTAGGAATCCGGGACAGGGTAAGACCGTGTACGAGCAGTACTTC. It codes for CSARNPGQGKTVYEQYF.

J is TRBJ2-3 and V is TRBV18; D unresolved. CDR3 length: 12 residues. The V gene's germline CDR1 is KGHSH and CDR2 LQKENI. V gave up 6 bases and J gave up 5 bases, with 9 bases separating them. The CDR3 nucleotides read TGTGCCAGCTCCGGTGACGAAGATACGCAGTATTTT. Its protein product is CASSGDEDTQYF.

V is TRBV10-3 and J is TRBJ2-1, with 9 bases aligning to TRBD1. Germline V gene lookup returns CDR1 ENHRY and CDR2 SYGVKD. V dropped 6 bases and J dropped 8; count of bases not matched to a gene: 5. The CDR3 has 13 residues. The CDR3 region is CAIRITGGDEQFF. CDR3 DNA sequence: TGTGCCATCAGAATTACAGGGGGCGATGAGCAGTTCTTC.

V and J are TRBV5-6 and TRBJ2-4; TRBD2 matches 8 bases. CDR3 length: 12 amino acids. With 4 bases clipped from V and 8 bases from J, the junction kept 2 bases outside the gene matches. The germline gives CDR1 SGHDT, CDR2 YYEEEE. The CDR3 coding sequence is TGTGCCAGCAGCCACGGGGGGGACATTCAGTACTTC. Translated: CASSHGGDIQYF.

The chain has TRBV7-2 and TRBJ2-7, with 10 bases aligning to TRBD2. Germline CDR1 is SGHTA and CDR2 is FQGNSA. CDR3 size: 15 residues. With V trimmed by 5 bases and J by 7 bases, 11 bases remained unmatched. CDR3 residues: CASSAGTSARLEQYF. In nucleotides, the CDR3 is TGTGCCAGCAGCGCCGGGACTAGCGCACGTTTGGAGCAGTACTTC.

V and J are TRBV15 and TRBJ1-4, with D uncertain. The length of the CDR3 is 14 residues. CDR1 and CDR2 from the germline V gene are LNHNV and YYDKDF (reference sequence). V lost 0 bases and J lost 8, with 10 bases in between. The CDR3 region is CATSRDESVEKLFF. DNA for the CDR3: TGTGCCACCAGCAGAGACGAGAGCGTCGAAAAACTGTTTTTT.

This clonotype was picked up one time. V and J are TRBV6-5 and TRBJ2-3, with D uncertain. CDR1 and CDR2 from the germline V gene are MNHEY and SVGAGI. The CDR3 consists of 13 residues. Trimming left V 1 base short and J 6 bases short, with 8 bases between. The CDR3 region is CASSYLGSDTQYF. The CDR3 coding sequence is TGTGCCAGCAGTTACTTAGGTAGCGATACGCAGTATTTT.

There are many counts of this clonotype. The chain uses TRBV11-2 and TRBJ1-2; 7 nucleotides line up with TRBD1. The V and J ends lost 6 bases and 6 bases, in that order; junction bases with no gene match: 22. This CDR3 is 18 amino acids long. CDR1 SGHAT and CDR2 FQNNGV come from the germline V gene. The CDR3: CASRRSGQLTRAIHGYTF. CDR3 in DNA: TGTGCCAGCAGACGGTCGGGACAGTTGACACGAGCTATTCATGGCTACACCTTC.

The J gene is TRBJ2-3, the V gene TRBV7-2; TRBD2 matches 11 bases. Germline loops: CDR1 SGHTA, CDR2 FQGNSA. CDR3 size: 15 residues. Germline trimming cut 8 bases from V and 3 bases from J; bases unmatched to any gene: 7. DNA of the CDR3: TGTGCCAGCCTGTCAGCTAGCGGGAGGACAGATACGCAGTATTTT. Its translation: CASLSASGRTDTQYF.

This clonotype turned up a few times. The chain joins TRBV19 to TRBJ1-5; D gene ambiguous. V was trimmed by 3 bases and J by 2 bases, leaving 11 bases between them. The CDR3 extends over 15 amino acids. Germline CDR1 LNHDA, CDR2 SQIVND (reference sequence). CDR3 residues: CASSMALWGNQPQHF. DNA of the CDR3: TGTGCCAGTAGTATGGCACTTTGGGGCAATCAGCCCCAGCATTTT.

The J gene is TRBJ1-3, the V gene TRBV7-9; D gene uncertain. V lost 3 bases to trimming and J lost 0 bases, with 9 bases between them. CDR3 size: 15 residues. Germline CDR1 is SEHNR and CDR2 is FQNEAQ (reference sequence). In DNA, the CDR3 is TGTGCCAGCAGCTTCCCCGAGGGCTCTGGAAACACCATATATTTT. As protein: CASSFPEGSGNTIYF.